The present TCR beta chain was sequenced within a study of cytomegalovirus exposure and HLA in healthy donors. Study in general: As an earlier analysis found, around 190 million T cells yielded around 110 million unique TCR beta sequences.

With respect to this clone: Antigen specificity is unknown.

60 Vbeta and 13 Jbeta primers were used in PCR. Generated by immunoSEQ multiplex PCR, the TCRdb table keeps only in-frame clones and is missing some. The repertoire holds about 150,000 clones, with about 60% as singletons. Overall study results and limits: A later analysis linked some 17,000 TCR beta sequences to HLA alleles at 0.05 false discovery rate. Accurate HLA-A and HLA-B prediction from TCR beta sequences was reported for most subjects.

Germline loops: CDR1 SGHRS, CDR2 YFSETQ. The V end was cut by 0 bases, the J end by 0 bases, with 11 bases between. The CDR3 extends over 16 amino acids. This receptor was obtained from a woman aged 55-70 years in good health and CMV-seropositive. Specimen: PBMCs. J is TRBJ2-3 and V is TRBV5-1; D gene ambiguous. The CDR3 region is CASSLASLRSTDTQYF. CDR3 DNA: TGCGCCAGCAGCTTGGCTAGTCTACGTAGCACAGATACGCAGTATTTT.